The rows below give T cell receptor beta chains drawn from one sample of a study of blood T cell repertoires in COVID-19. Method: immunoSEQ multiplex PCR; TCRdb's copy keeps in-frame clones and lacks some. This sample has roughly 200,000 clones, with 89% found just once. Sequencing was performed on PBMCs or T cells enriched from blood (not recorded which). These receptors came from a woman aged 35 to 49 with acute COVID-19. Each CDR3 is given with its conserved first and last residue. D genes are given only for firm matches. Size values are once, few and many counts, or a class for expanded clones, and some rows have none.

cdr3_aa cdr3_nt d_call v_call clone_size j_call
CASSYSRQGSYGYTF TGTGCCAGCAGTTACTCGAGGCAGGGATCCTATGGCTACACCTTC NA TRBV6-5 NA TRBJ1-2
CASRPGTGPGGNQPQHF TGTGCCAGTAGGCCCGGGACAGGGCCGGGCGGCAATCAGCCCCAGCATTTT TRBD1 TRBV19 few TRBJ1-5
CASSLGQGEGEQYF TGCGCCAGCAGCCTGGGACAGGGGGAAGGCGAGCAGTACTTC TRBD1 TRBV5-1 NA TRBJ2-7
CASSLGDSGETQYF TGCGCCAGCAGCTTGGGGGACAGCGGGGAGACCCAGTACTTC NA TRBV5-1 NA TRBJ2-5
CASSVGLAGETQYF TGTGCCAGCAGCGTAGGTCTCGCGGGAGAGACCCAGTACTTC NA TRBV9 once TRBJ2-5
CASSLGGQSYEQYF TGCGCCAGCAGCTTGGGGGGACAGTCCTACGAGCAGTACTTC TRBD1 TRBV5-1 NA TRBJ2-7
CASSVGLSTEAFF TGTGCCAGCAGCGTAGGTCTCTCCACTGAAGCTTTCTTT NA TRBV9 NA TRBJ1-1
CASSLDLARFGEQFF TGTGCCAGCAGCTTAGATCTGGCCAGGTTTGGTGAGCAGTTCTTC NA TRBV11-2 NA TRBJ2-1
CASIHPRTGRYEQYF TGTGCCAGCATCCACCCGAGGACAGGGAGGTACGAGCAGTACTTC TRBD1 TRBV27 NA TRBJ2-7
CASSPGRVSTGELFF TGCGCCAGCAGCCCAGGGCGAGTTTCCACCGGGGAGCTGTTTTTT NA TRBV4-1 NA TRBJ2-2
CASRALSGQLYEQYF TGTGCCAGCAGGGCCCTCTCGGGTCAACTTTACGAGCAGTACTTC NA TRBV27 NA TRBJ2-7
CASSGGLRYEQYF TGTGCCAGTAGTGGGGGACTTCGCTACGAGCAGTACTTC NA TRBV19 NA TRBJ2-7
CASSSPGQPQHF TGTGCCAGCAGTTCTCCCGGGCAGCCCCAGCATTTT NA TRBV6-5 NA TRBJ1-5
CATSGGPSYEQYF TGTGCCACCTCAGGGGGCCCAAGCTACGAGCAGTACTTC TRBD1 TRBV19 NA TRBJ2-7
CASSLGSGPSYEQYF TGCGCCAGCAGCTTGGGTAGCGGACCCTCCTACGAGCAGTACTTC NA TRBV5-1 NA TRBJ2-7
CASSYGRSYEQYF TGTGCCAGCAGCTACGGGAGATCCTACGAGCAGTACTTC NA TRBV11-3 NA TRBJ2-7
CASSNPPGQATNEKLFF TGTGCCAGCAGCAATCCCCCAGGGCAGGCAACTAATGAAAAACTGTTTTTT NA TRBV21-1 NA TRBJ1-4
CASRPGTGTPGELFF TGTGCCAGCAGACCCGGGACAGGGACCCCCGGGGAGCTGTTTTTT TRBD1 TRBV14 NA TRBJ2-2
CASSLGLASGKGEQFF TGTGCCAGCAGCTTAGGATTAGCTAGCGGGAAGGGGGAGCAGTTCTTC TRBD2 TRBV11-2 few TRBJ2-1
CASSLLAGEDEQYF TGTGCCAGCAGTCTCCTAGCGGGAGAGGACGAGCAGTACTTC TRBD2 TRBV27 NA TRBJ2-7
CASSPGLAGRIYEQYF TGTGCCAGCAGCCCGGGACTAGCGGGAAGAATTTACGAGCAGTACTTC TRBD2 TRBV7-9 once TRBJ2-7
CASSPSGTEAFF TGCGCCAGCAGCCCGTCGGGGACAGAAGCTTTCTTT NA TRBV5-1 NA TRBJ1-1
CASSYRSGAGTDTQYF TGCGCCAGCAGCTACCGGAGCGGGGCCGGCACAGATACGCAGTATTTT TRBD2 TRBV5-1 NA TRBJ2-3
CASSLSYMSPYNEQFF TGTGCCAGCAGTTTATCTTACATGTCCCCTTACAATGAGCAGTTCTTC NA TRBV27 NA TRBJ2-1
CATSRASGGKLFF TGTGCCACCAGCAGAGCTTCGGGGGGGAAACTGTTTTTT NA TRBV15 NA TRBJ1-4
CASSESQGEQYF TGCGCCAGCAGTGAGTCCCAGGGCGAGCAGTACTTC NA TRBV10-1 NA TRBJ2-7
CASSQSREGYGYTF TGTGCCAGCAGCCAATCGCGGGAAGGTTACGGCTACACCTTC NA TRBV3-1/TRBV3-2 NA TRBJ1-2
CASSSERDSYNEQFF TGCGCCAGCAGTTCCGAGCGAGACTCCTACAATGAGCAGTTCTTC NA TRBV10-2 few TRBJ2-1
CASSQEGTGGNEQFF TGTGCCAGCAGCCAAGAAGGGACAGGGGGAAATGAGCAGTTCTTC TRBD1 TRBV3-1/TRBV3-2 few TRBJ2-1
CASSVAAGGETQYF TGTGCCAGCAGCGTAGCGGCGGGGGGGGAGACCCAGTACTTC TRBD2 TRBV9 NA TRBJ2-5
CASTRNREQPQHF TGTGCCAGCACTCGCAACAGGGAACAGCCCCAGCATTTT NA TRBV12-3/TRBV12-4 once TRBJ1-5
CASRHLKPMGLAHTGELFF TGTGCCAGTCGCCACCTCAAACCTATGGGACTAGCGCACACCGGGGAGCTGTTTTTT TRBD2 TRBV19 NA TRBJ2-2
CASSVLGGGLETQYF TGTGCCAGCAGCGTACTTGGCGGGGGGTTAGAGACCCAGTACTTC TRBD2 TRBV9 NA TRBJ2-5
CATSGGPAGETQYF TGTGCCACCTCTGGAGGTCCCGCGGGGGAGACCCAGTACTTC NA TRBV28 NA TRBJ2-5
CASSLEQGSGQPQHF TGTGCCAGCAGCCTAGAGCAGGGGTCGGGCCAGCCCCAGCATTTT NA TRBV11-2 NA TRBJ1-5
CASSSGLAGGLTDTQYF TGCGCCAGCAGCTCCGGCCTAGCGGGAGGGCTAACAGATACGCAGTATTTT TRBD2 TRBV5-1 NA TRBJ2-3
CASSLVAAGNTIYF TGCGCCAGCAGCTTGGTGGCGGCTGGAAACACCATATATTTT NA TRBV5-1 NA TRBJ1-3
CSASPRQGDEQFF TGCAGTGCTAGTCCACGACAGGGCGATGAGCAGTTCTTC TRBD1 TRBV20-1 NA TRBJ2-1
CASSSGTGSFSPLHF TGTGCCAGCAGCTCAGGGACAGGCTCTTTTTCACCCCTCCACTTT TRBD1 TRBV5-8 NA TRBJ1-6
CASSFPDNEQFF TGTGCCAGCAGCTTCCCGGACAATGAGCAGTTCTTC NA TRBV7-3 NA TRBJ2-1
CASGRVDGGLGNTIYF TGTGCCAGCGGGCGGGTCGACGGCGGTCTGGGAAACACCATATATTTT NA TRBV5-8 NA TRBJ1-3
CASSSQGGYNSPLHF TGTGCCAGCAGCAGCCAGGGGGGATATAATTCACCCCTCCACTTT TRBD1 TRBV5-4 NA TRBJ1-6
CASSQKVGGIDTQYF TGTGCCAGCAGCCAAAAGGTGGGAGGTATAGATACGCAGTATTTT NA TRBV7-2 NA TRBJ2-3
CSVEVDRDRRPYEQYF TGCAGCGTTGAAGTAGATCGGGACAGGCGACCCTACGAGCAGTACTTC TRBD1 TRBV29-1 NA TRBJ2-7
CASSLVGRSNEKLFF TGTGCCAGCAGTTTAGTGGGCAGATCTAATGAAAAACTGTTTTTT NA TRBV27 NA TRBJ1-4
CASSASGRPYNEQFF TGTGCCAGTAGTGCTAGCGGGAGACCCTACAATGAGCAGTTCTTC TRBD2 TRBV19 NA TRBJ2-1